Following are 7 T cell receptor beta chains from one sample sequenced in a study of Ad26.COV2.S vaccination and SARS-CoV-2 variants. Sample treatment: around 19 received Ad26.COV2.S at low or high dose, single or two shots; about 5 received placebo; per-sample allocation not given. Day 63 following the first vaccine or placebo injection was when the samples were taken. Only in-frame clones appear in the TCRdb table, and some are missing; sequencing was by immunoSEQ multiplex PCR. The repertoire holds approximately 240,000 clones, with around 87% as singletons. Sequenced here: peripheral blood, sampled in a trial of Ad26.COV2.S vaccine versus placebo. The source is a person between 18 and 59 years old who received the Ad26.COV2.S COVID-19 vaccine or a placebo.

The chain combines TRBV27 with TRBJ2-7, with 8 bases lining up with TRBD2. Germline assignment: CDR1 MNHEY and CDR2 SMNVEV (reference sequence). J was trimmed by 0 bases and V by 6 bases; bases with no gene match: 7. The CDR3 runs 15 residues. CDR3 sequence reads: CASSSGGEASYEQYF. CDR3 in DNA: TGTGCCAGCAGCTCGGGAGGGGAGGCCTCCTACGAGCAGTACTTC.

DNA for the CDR3: TGTGCCAGCACGCCACTCCACCCCCCACGAGAGACCCAGTACTTC. This codes for CASTPLHPPRETQYF. This chain joins TRBV18 and TRBJ2-5; no firm D call. The germline gives CDR1 KGHSH, CDR2 LQKENI. The V end was cut by 8 bases, the J end by 4 bases, with 20 bases between. This CDR3 has 15 residues. The whole variable domain, remainder taken from reference TRBV18 and TRBJ2-5, is NAGVMQNPRHLVRRRGQEARLRCSPMKGHSHVYWYRQLPEEGLKFMVYLQKENIIDESGMPKERFSAEFPKEGPSILRIQQVVRGDSAAYFCASTPLHPPRETQYFGPGTRLLVL.

The chain couples TRBV9 to TRBJ2-7; D is perhaps TRBD2 (5 bases). With 4 bases removed from V and 2 bases from J, the gap between germline ends came to 16 bases. The CDR3 loop spans 15 amino acids. CDR1 and CDR2 from the germline V gene are SGDLS and YYNGEE. The CDR3 spells CASSPLGATTYEQYF. The DNA for the CDR3 is TGTGCCAGCAGCCCGCTGGGAGCCACCACCTACGAGCAGTACTTC. Variable domain in full (rest from reference TRBV9 and TRBJ2-7): DSGVTQTPKHLITATGQRVTLRCSPRSGDLSVYWYQQSLDQGLQFLIQYYNGEERAKGNILERFSAQQFPDLHSELNLSSLELGDSALYFCASSPLGATTYEQYFGPGTRLTVT.

CDR3 DNA sequence: TGCAGTGCTAGTAAACAGGGGGCTTATGGCTACACCTTC. It translates to CSASKQGAYGYTF. The chain has TRBV20-1 and TRBJ1-2; TRBD1 matches 9 bases. V lost 3 bases to trimming and J lost 5 bases; unmatched junction nucleotides: 4. CDR3 length: 13 amino acids. The germline V gene encodes CDR1 DFQATT and CDR2 SNEGSKA (reference sequence).

This chain joins TRBV6-5 and TRBJ1-1; 9 positions match TRBD1. Germline V gene lookup returns CDR1 MNHEY and CDR2 SVGAGI. The CDR3 sequence is 16 residues long. The J segment lost 2 bases and the V segment lost 2 bases, leaving 6 bases of the junction unmatched. CDR3 bases: TGTGCCAGCAGTTACCGACAGGGGGTTCTAAACACTGAAGCTTTCTTT. Amino acid sequence: CASSYRQGVLNTEAFF.

This rearrangement joins TRBV30 to TRBJ1-6, with 7 nucleotides matching TRBD1. Germline assignment: CDR1 GTSNPN and CDR2 SVGIG (reference sequence). There are 13 residues in the CDR3. J gave up 8 bases and V 5 bases, and 6 bases lay outside the gene matches. CDR3 residues: CAWDRQGDSPLHF. CDR3 coding DNA: TGTGCCTGGGACAGACAGGGTGATTCACCCCTCCACTTT.

The rearrangement uses TRBV28 and TRBJ2-3, with 11 bases that match TRBD2. This CDR3 is built from 16 residues. Germline CDR1 is MDHEN and CDR2 is SYDVKM. V was pared by 6 bases and J by 2 bases, with 7 bases of the junction left unmatched. The CDR3 DNA follows: TGTGCCAGCAGAACCCGGACTAGCGGGTTCACAGATACGCAGTATTTT. Residues: CASRTRTSGFTDTQYF.